The 21 T cell receptor beta chains below come from one sample, sequenced in a study of CD8+ T cells in alopecia areata. In each case, RNA was isolated and then reverse transcribed into cDNA as the sequencing template. TCRdb keeps only in-frame clones here, not all; method: immunoSEQ multiplex PCR. The profile shows roughly 110,000 clones, over 80% of them singletons. As for treatment: oral pan-JAK inhibitor, 5-10 mg twice daily. Sequences were derived from CD8+ T cells sorted from blood, sampled at week 24, from a patient treated with tofacitinib. These receptors came from a human donor with alopecia areata.

The chain is built from TRBV5-1 and TRBJ2-1; 7 bases line up with TRBD1. Trimming took 3 bases from V and 13 from J; bases not matched to a gene: 4. This CDR3 is 11 amino acids long. The germline V gene encodes CDR1 SGHRS and CDR2 YFSETQ. The CDR3 DNA follows: TGCGCCAGCAGCTCGGGACAGTCCCAGTTCTTC. This translates into CASSSGQSQFF.

This chain links TRBV6-5 with TRBJ2-1; TRBD2 matches at 11 bases. This CDR3 contains 16 residues. Germline V gives CDR1 MNHEY, CDR2 SVGAGI. J lost 4 bases, V lost 1 base, and 3 bases had no gene match. The CDR3, as DNA: TGTGCCAGCAGTTACTTAGCGGGGGGGGTATACAATGAGCAGTTCTTC. Its protein is CASSYLAGGVYNEQFF.

This chain connects TRBV7-9 to TRBJ1-1; D uncertain. The CDR3 extends over 13 amino acids. V lost 4 bases and J lost 7, with 13 bases in between. From germline, CDR1 is SEHNR and CDR2 FQNEAQ (reference sequence). The DNA for the CDR3 is TGTGCCAGCAGCTCCGAGTCGGACCTTGAAGCTTTCTTT. It translates to CASSSESDLEAFF.

The chain joins TRBV2 to TRBJ2-3; the match to TRBD1 covers 8 bases. The germline V gene has CDR1 SNHLY and CDR2 FYNNEI. V lost 0 bases, J lost 2 bases, and 4 bases stayed unmatched. This CDR3 is built from 16 residues. In nucleotides, the CDR3 is TGTGCCAGCAGTGAAGCGGACAGGGCCGTCACAGATACGCAGTATTTT. Amino acid sequence: CASSEADRAVTDTQYF.

The chain links TRBV5-6 to TRBJ2-5; no firm D call. V was trimmed by 2 bases and J by 3 bases, leaving 11 bases between them. Looked up from germline, CDR1 is SGHDT and CDR2 is YYEEEE. The CDR3 loop spans 14 amino acids. The CDR3 loop reads CASSFPATEETQYF. The CDR3 DNA is TGTGCCAGCAGCTTTCCAGCGACCGAAGAGACCCAGTACTTC.

This clone was seen once. This chain uses TRBV9 with TRBJ2-2, with no clear D. The CDR3 runs to 13 residues. V was clipped by 5 bases and J by 7 bases, with 12 bases between them. Germline V gene data show CDR1 as SGDLS and CDR2 as YYNGEE. Written as DNA, the CDR3 is TGTGCCAGCAGTCCGACGGGTCGCGGGGAGCTGTTTTTT. As protein: CASSPTGRGELFF.

This clone has just one count. The chain combines TRBV7-8 with TRBJ2-7, with TRBD1 as a possible D gene (6 bases). CDR1 and CDR2 (germline): SGHVS, FQNEAQ. With 6 bases removed from V and 0 bases from J, the gap between germline ends came to 6 bases. The CDR3 extends over 12 amino acids. The CDR3 DNA reads TGTGCCAGCAGGGGGGCCTCCTACGAGCAGTACTTC. This translates into CASRGASYEQYF.

The chain joins TRBV27 to TRBJ2-1, with 13 bases that match TRBD2. The CDR3 has 22 amino acids. Trimming took 0 bases from V and 0 from J; bases not matched to a gene: 14. The germline V gene encodes CDR1 MNHEY and CDR2 SMNVEV (reference sequence). The CDR3 bases are TGTGCCAGCAGTTTATCGAGGGTAGGACTAGCGGGGGTCACGAGCTCCTACAATGAGCAGTTCTTC. Protein product: CASSLSRVGLAGVTSSYNEQFF.

In its sample, this clone was seen once. The V call is TRBV2, the J call TRBJ2-6; possible D gene TRBD2, 6 bases. The CDR3 consists of 20 residues. Germline CDR1 and CDR2: SNHLY and FYNNEI. V lost 6 bases to trimming and J lost 1 base, with 25 bases between them. CDR3 sequence reads: CASRRGLQGGTRSGANVLTF. The DNA for the CDR3 is TGTGCCAGCAGGCGGGGCCTCCAGGGAGGTACCAGGTCTGGGGCCAACGTCCTGACTTTC. Full variable domain (outside the CDR3, taken from reference TRBV2 and TRBJ2-6): EPEVTQTPSHQVTQMGQEVILRCVPISNHLYFYWYRQILGQKVEFLVSFYNNEISEKSEIFDDQFSVERPDGSNFTLKIRSTKLEDSAMYFCASRRGLQGGTRSGANVLTFGAGSRLTVL.

This chain joins TRBV2 and TRBJ2-7; TRBD2 is a possible D gene (5 bases). This CDR3 region has 12 residues. Germline V CDR1 and CDR2: SNHLY, FYNNEI. The V end lost 7 bases, the J end lost 4 bases, and 11 bases lay between the germline ends. In DNA form, the CDR3 reads TGTGCCAGCACTACATGGACTTACGAGCAGTACTTC. Encoded protein: CASTTWTYEQYF.

Written as DNA, the CDR3 is TGTGCCAGCAGCTTTATAGCGGATCAAGAGACCCAGTACTTC. Translating gives CASSFIADQETQYF. V is TRBV5-4 and J is TRBJ2-5; possible D gene TRBD2, 6 bases. The CDR3 is made up of 14 amino acids. Germline V gene sequence: CDR1 SGHNT, CDR2 YYREEE (reference sequence). Trimming removed 2 bases at V and 2 bases at J, with 10 bases between. The full variable domain, rest sourced from reference TRBV5-4 and TRBJ2-5, is ETGVTQSPTHLIKTRGQQVTLRCSSQSGHNTVSWYQQALGQGPQFIFQYYREEENGRGNFPPRFSGLQFPNYSSELNVNALELDDSALYLCASSFIADQETQYFGPGTRLLVL.

The rearrangement links TRBV28 to TRBJ2-2, with 8 bases matching TRBD1. V shed 6 bases and J 3 bases; nucleotides not matched to a gene: 3. The CDR3 loop spans 14 amino acids. Germline values: CDR1 MDHEN, CDR2 SYDVKM. Here the CDR3 DNA reads TGTGCCAGCAGGGACAGGGATTACACCGGGGAGCTGTTTTTT. It codes for CASRDRDYTGELFF.

As DNA, the CDR3 is TGTGCCTGGAGTGATCCCTACGAGCAGTACTTC. It codes for CAWSDPYEQYF. J is TRBJ2-7 and V is TRBV30; D ambiguous. Trimming took 1 base from V and 2 from J, leaving 3 bases between them. Germline CDR1 is GTSNPN and CDR2 is SVGIG (reference sequence). The CDR3 runs 11 residues.

This sequence joins TRBV19 and TRBJ2-5; D unresolved. Germline values: CDR1 LNHDA, CDR2 SQIVND (reference sequence). The CDR3 is 14 amino acids. Trimming stripped 2 bases from V and 8 bases from J, with 15 bases between. The CDR3 reads CASSITTGLGTQYF. DNA of the CDR3: TGTGCCAGTAGTATAACCACTGGCTTGGGAACCCAGTACTTC.

The V and J genes are TRBV29-1 and TRBJ2-1; TRBD2 agrees at 14 bases. CDR3 length: 17 residues. The junction had 8 bases not matched to a gene; V was cut back by 7 bases and J by 0 bases. Germline-derived CDR1 and CDR2 are SQVTM and ANQGSEA. The CDR3 sequence: CSAGLAGVTSSYNEQFF. The CDR3 DNA reads as TGCAGCGCGGGACTAGCGGGGGTTACGAGCTCCTACAATGAGCAGTTCTTC.

The V gene is TRBV30, the J gene TRBJ2-3; TRBD2 is a possible D gene (7 bases). Trimming removed 3 bases from V and 5 bases from J, with 18 bases in between. The germline CDR1 and CDR2 sequences are GTSNPN and SVGIG (reference sequence). The CDR3 consists of 15 residues. CDR3 nucleotides: TGTGCCTGGAGGGATGAGGGGGGGCCGGGAGATACGCAGTATTTT. Translation: CAWRDEGGPGDTQYF.

V is TRBV15 and J is TRBJ2-2; possibly TRBD2 for D (6 bases). V was trimmed by 5 bases and J by 6 bases, leaving 13 bases between them. The CDR3 is made up of 14 amino acids. Germline CDR1 is LNHNV and CDR2 is YYDKDF (reference sequence). CDR3 loop: CATSPRGEAGELFF. The CDR3 region has the DNA TGTGCCACCAGCCCCCGCGGGGAGGCCGGGGAGCTGTTTTTT.

The rearrangement uses TRBV13 and TRBJ2-7; TRBD1 matches 7 bases. The germline CDR1 and CDR2 sequences are PRHDT and FYEKMQ (reference sequence). V was pared by 0 bases and J by 2 bases, with 1 base of the junction left unmatched. CDR3 length: 14 residues. The CDR3: CASSLGGQTYEQYF. The CDR3 DNA reads as TGTGCCAGCAGCTTAGGGGGACAGACCTACGAGCAGTACTTC.

The rearrangement uses TRBV6-1 and TRBJ1-6; 9 nucleotides match TRBD1. The CDR3 covers 15 residues. J lost 11 bases, V lost 6 bases, and 11 bases had no gene match. Germline V gene lookup returns CDR1 MNHNS and CDR2 SASEGT. CDR3 in DNA: TGTGCCAGCAGGGCACCCGGGGACAGGGCTACACCCCTCCACTTT. Protein: CASRAPGDRATPLHF.

The rearrangement joins TRBV7-8 to TRBJ2-3; maybe TRBD2 (7 bases). Germline V gene data show CDR1 as SGHVS and CDR2 as FQNEAQ. The CDR3 sequence is 15 residues long. Trimming shortened V by 1 base and J by 2 bases, and 10 bases separated the two germline ends. CDR3 region: CASSLVGGVTDTQYF. In nucleotides, the CDR3 is TGTGCCAGCAGCTTAGTAGGGGGGGTCACAGATACGCAGTATTTT.

This chain connects TRBV6-6 to TRBJ2-2, with 8 bases matching TRBD2. Germline V CDR1 and CDR2: MNHNY, SVGAGI (reference sequence). V lost 10 bases, J lost 5 bases, and 9 bases stayed unmatched. The CDR3 length is 14 residues. The CDR3 DNA is TGTGCCATTACACGGGAGGGGTGGACCGGGGAGCTGTTTTTT. The encoded protein is CAITREGWTGELFF.